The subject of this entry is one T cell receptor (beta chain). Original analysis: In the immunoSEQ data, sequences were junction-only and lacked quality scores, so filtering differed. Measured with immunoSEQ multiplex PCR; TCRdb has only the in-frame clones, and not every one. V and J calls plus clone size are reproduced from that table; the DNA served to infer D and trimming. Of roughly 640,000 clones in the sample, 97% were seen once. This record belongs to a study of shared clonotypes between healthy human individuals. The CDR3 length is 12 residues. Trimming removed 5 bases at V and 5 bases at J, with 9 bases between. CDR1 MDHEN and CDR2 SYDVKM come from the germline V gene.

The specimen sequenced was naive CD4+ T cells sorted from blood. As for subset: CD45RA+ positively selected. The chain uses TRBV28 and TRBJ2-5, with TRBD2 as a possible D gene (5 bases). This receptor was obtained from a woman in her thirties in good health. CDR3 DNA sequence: TGTGCCAGCAGTCCCCGCGGGGAGACCCAGTACTTC. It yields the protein CASSPRGETQYF.